The 14 T cell receptor beta chains listed next were all sequenced from one sample in a study of patients and donors after allogeneic stem cell transplantation (dated by TCRdb to 2018 to 2020). The library came from RT-PCR. These reads were obtained on a NextSeq 550. TCRdb applied fastp at Q25 and MiXCR to the public reads, then kept only in-frame beta chains. Rows matching on CDR3 protein sequence are summarized as one entry with the most common DNA and genes. Recorded for this sample are over 150,000 distinct CDR3 sequences; 40% to 45% of them occurred a single time. The ten largest account for about 35% of the sample. The source material was blood, either unsorted or a sorted T cell fraction (not recorded which). The receptors were sampled from a human donor who was either an allogeneic HSCT recipient or a stem cell or donor lymphocyte infusion donor (not recorded which). It is not recorded whose cells these are; they may come from a transplant donor.

This chain uses TRBV24-1 with TRBJ1-2, with D hard to call. The CDR3 has 14 residues. CDR1 is KGHDR, CDR2 SFDVKD, per germline. V shed 0 bases and J shed 1 base, with 5 bases lying between them. CDR3 amino acids: CATSDLRVNYGYTF. CDR3 coding DNA: TGTGCCACCAGTGATTTGCGAGTTAACTATGGCTACACCTTC.

This clonotype appeared a few times. V gene TRBV6-5 combines with J gene TRBJ1-2; no reliable D call. The CDR3 spans 13 residues. Trimming pared 5 bases from V and 4 bases from J, leaving 11 bases between. Germline V CDR1 and CDR2: MNHEY, SVGAGI. This CDR3 reads CASSRVRGYGYTF. In DNA form, the CDR3 reads TGTGCCAGCAGTCGAGTACGGGGCTATGGCTACACCTTC.

The genes are TRBV4-3 and TRBJ2-3; TRBD1 matches at 12 bases. V dropped 3 bases and J dropped 2; count of bases not matched to a gene: 6. CDR1 is LGHNA, CDR2 YSLEER, per germline. CDR3 length equals 17 residues. In nucleotides, the CDR3 is TGCGCCAGCAGCCATCCTCGGGACAGGGGGCCCACAGATACGCAGTATTTT. Translated: CASSHPRDRGPTDTQYF.

CDR3 in DNA: TGTGCCAGCAGTTGGGGGGCGAACACTGAAGCTTTCTTT. Translated, it gives CASSWGANTEAFF. This chain links TRBV28 with TRBJ1-1; a possible D gene is TRBD1 (6 bases). The CDR3 contains 13 residues. V was clipped by 4 bases and J by 1 base, with 7 bases between them. Germline V gene sequence: CDR1 MDHEN, CDR2 SYDVKM.

The chain employs TRBV28 and TRBJ1-5; possible D gene TRBD1, 6 bases. Germline V gene sequence: CDR1 MDHEN, CDR2 SYDVKM. The CDR3 length is 16 residues. The V end lost 5 bases, the J end lost 0 bases, and 14 bases lay between the germline ends. In DNA, the CDR3 is TGTGCCAGCAGTCAATTGAGGGGGTTTAGCAATCAGCCCCAGCATTTT. It translates to CASSQLRGFSNQPQHF.

The chain combines TRBV29-1 with TRBJ1-1, with D tentatively TRBD1 (6 bases). This CDR3 spans 12 amino acids. Germline assignment: CDR1 SQVTM and CDR2 ANQGSEA. V lost 6 bases and J lost 4, with 12 bases in between. CDR3 in DNA: TGCAGCGTCCACAGGGTTGGCACTGAAGCTTTCTTT. This translates into CSVHRVGTEAFF.

This clonotype was seen only once. The gene calls are TRBV20-1 and TRBJ1-2; D is perhaps TRBD1 (6 bases). Trimming left V 3 bases short and J 5 bases short, with 16 bases between. Germline V gene lookup returns CDR1 DFQATT and CDR2 SNEGSKA (reference sequence). The CDR3 is 14 amino acids. The CDR3 bases are TGCAGTGCTAGTCTCCGCCGGCAGGGGTATGGCTACACCTTC. It specifies CSASLRRQGYGYTF.

The chain recombines TRBV12-3 or TRBV12-4 with TRBJ2-2, with a weak D call TRBD1 (5 bases). The V end lost 6 bases, the J end lost 1 base, and 9 bases lay between the germline ends. The CDR3 loop spans 14 amino acids. CDR3 amino acids: CASSPDRNTGELFF. In nucleotides, the CDR3 is TGTGCCAGCAGCCCAGACAGGAACACCGGGGAGCTGTTTTTT.

The V and J genes are TRBV5-1 and TRBJ2-3, with TRBD2 as a possible D gene (6 bases). V dropped 0 bases and J dropped 6 bases, with 14 bases sitting between them. The CDR3 covers 15 residues. The germline V gene encodes CDR1 SGHRS and CDR2 YFSETQ. CDR3: CASSLDGTAGDTQYF. The CDR3 DNA follows: TGCGCCAGCAGCTTGGACGGGACGGCGGGGGATACGCAGTATTTT.

The chain joins TRBV28 to TRBJ2-1, with TRBD2 as a possible D gene (5 bases). CDR3 length: 16 residues. Trimming left V 6 bases short and J 0 bases short, with 15 bases between. In germline, CDR1 is MDHEN, CDR2 SYDVKM. CDR3 sequence (DNA): TGTGCCAGCAGGAACTACGGGGTAAGCTCCTACAATGAGCAGTTCTTC. Protein product: CASRNYGVSSYNEQFF.

V is TRBV20-1 and J is TRBJ2-1; 7 nucleotides line up with TRBD1. CDR1 DFQATT and CDR2 SNEGSKA come from the germline V gene (reference sequence). V gave up 0 bases and J gave up 7 bases; unmatched junction bases: 12. The CDR3 runs 16 residues. The CDR3 loop is CSARETRPFRGNEQFF. The CDR3 DNA reads as TGCAGTGCTAGAGAGACAAGGCCCTTCAGGGGGAATGAGCAGTTCTTC.

The chain recombines TRBV29-1 with TRBJ1-2; tentative D call: TRBD1 (6 bases). Germline values: CDR1 SQVTM, CDR2 ANQGSEA. V was cut by 7 bases and J by 2 bases, with 17 bases left in between. The CDR3 has 14 residues. The CDR3 DNA is TGCAGCGCGGGAGGTACGGGGACAAACTATGGCTACACCTTC. This encodes CSAGGTGTNYGYTF.

The chain recombines TRBV12-3 or TRBV12-4 with TRBJ1-5, with a tentative D call TRBD1 (5 bases). The length of the CDR3 is 16 residues. Trimming took 5 bases from V and 3 from J, leaving 17 bases between them. This chain's CDR3 is CASSHSKQGPNQPQHF. The CDR3 nucleotides are TGTGCCAGCAGTCACTCAAAGCAGGGACCCAATCAGCCCCAGCATTTT.

The chain is built from TRBV5-1 and TRBJ1-4, with 7 bases fitting TRBD1. J gave up 6 bases and V 2 bases, and 10 bases lay outside the gene matches. This CDR3 comprises 16 residues. Germline V gene data show CDR1 as SGHRS and CDR2 as YFSETQ. CDR3 region: CASSLADRPGDEKLFF. In nucleotides, the CDR3 is TGCGCCAGCAGCTTAGCGGACAGGCCGGGCGATGAAAAACTGTTTTTT.